The 5 T cell receptor beta chains below come from one sample, sequenced in a study of a mutant IDH1 vaccine in newly diagnosed glioma. This sample's time point: baseline, week 1 (first vaccination visit). Treatment: pre-vaccination baseline after standard-of-care therapy. The repertoire was sequenced with immunoSEQ multiplex PCR; TCRdb's copy has only in-frame clones and lacks some. The sample shows around 50,000 clones, just over 85% of them seen only once. The sample was PBMCs, taken from a glioma patient treated with radiotherapy, temozolomide or both. All receptors derive from a man aged 40-49 years with glioma.

This chain links TRBV5-1 with TRBJ2-1; TRBD2 aligns across 11 bases. Germline CDR1 reads SGHRS; CDR2 reads YFSETQ. After removal of 4 bases from V and 3 bases from J, the junction contained 6 bases not matched to a gene. This CDR3 has 16 residues. As DNA, the CDR3 is TGCGCCAGCAGCAACTCCGGGACTAGCGGCTACAATGAGCAGTTCTTC. This codes for CASSNSGTSGYNEQFF.

The V call is TRBV7-6, the J call TRBJ2-7, with 12 bases matching TRBD1. Looked up from germline, CDR1 is SGHVS and CDR2 is FNYEAQ. Trimming removed 5 bases from V and 6 bases from J; junction bases left unmatched: 8. The CDR3 is 15 residues long. The CDR3 loop reads CASSPTGTGGAEQYF. As DNA, the CDR3 is TGTGCCAGCAGCCCAACCGGGACAGGGGGCGCCGAGCAGTACTTC.

This clone was recorded a few times. This chain connects TRBV9 to TRBJ1-1; a possible D gene is TRBD1 (6 bases). The V and J ends lost 0 bases and 1 base respectively, with 10 bases between them. The germline gives CDR1 SGDLS, CDR2 YYNGEE. This CDR3 is 15 amino acids long. The CDR3 DNA reads as TGTGCCAGCAGCGTAGAGGGACACCCGAACACTGAAGCTTTCTTT. It encodes CASSVEGHPNTEAFF.

The chain employs TRBV5-6 and TRBJ1-1, with D perhaps matching TRBD1 (5 bases). Trimming left V 0 bases short and J 5 bases short, with 14 bases between. Looked up from germline, CDR1 is SGHDT and CDR2 is YYEEEE. The CDR3 spans 15 residues. The CDR3 reads CASSLGGLGGTEAFF. CDR3 DNA sequence: TGTGCCAGCAGCTTGGGGGGCCTCGGAGGAACTGAAGCTTTCTTT.

The chain has TRBV4-2 and TRBJ2-7; D gene ambiguous. Trimming removed 4 bases from V and 7 bases from J, with 11 bases in between. Germline-derived CDR1 and CDR2 are LGHNA and YNFKEQ. This CDR3 comprises 12 residues. The DNA of the CDR3 is TGTGCCAGCAGCCCCCTGGGCGAAGAGCAGTACTTC. Protein product: CASSPLGEEQYF.